The clone carrying this T cell receptor (beta chain) was recorded many times. The antigen is unknown. Unique molecular identifiers were incorporated during preparation of the TCRbeta library. TCRdb re-called the PCR reads through MiXCR, storing one row per CDR3 protein. Among hundreds of thousands of distinct CDR3 sequences listed, approximately 14% were seen once. This sample was taken from a study of T-cell reconstitution after alpha-beta-depleted transplantation in children. Points from the study as a whole: One year post-transplant, T-cell counts and diversity were largely derived from T cells produced anew. As was reported, about two months after transplant, alpha-beta T cells came from several hundred expanded graft clones. Surviving recipient cells, namely T cells and thymic progenitors, were the source of high day-60 TCRbeta diversity in some patients.

V lost 0 bases, J lost 9 bases, and 9 bases lay in between. The CDR3 has 12 residues. Germline V gives CDR1 DFQATT, CDR2 SNEGSKA (reference sequence). The sequence was obtained from a girl between 2 and 10 years old with congenital amegakaryocytic thrombocytopenia, due to receive a stem cell transplant. This chain uses TRBV20-1 with TRBJ2-4; weak D call: TRBD1 (5 bases). Sequences were derived from PBMCs, sampled before TCRalphabeta/CD19-depleted stem cell transplant. The CDR3, as DNA: TGCAGTGCTAGAGATCTAGGGGTCATTCAGTACTTC. Translating it yields CSARDLGVIQYF.